This TCR beta chain was recorded in a study of blood T cell repertoires in COVID-19. Study-level information: The United States, Italy and Spain supplied acute and convalescent COVID-19 samples. From T cells, B-cell-depleted T cells, or PBMCs came the material, which was cDNA or gDNA.

Germline V lookup: CDR1 MGHDK, CDR2 SYGVNS. The CDR3 is made up of 14 amino acids. After removal of 6 bases from V and 8 bases from J, the junction contained 7 bases not matched to a gene. As handled by the study authors: Reference gene primers were amplified, and this amplification served to estimate nucleated cell counts. Libraries were prepared by immunoSEQ multiplex PCR; TCRdb keeps only in-frame clonotypes and omits some of them. Clonal size and the V and J genes are those of that table, whereas D and trimming came from the DNA. Of 40,000 to 45,000 clones in the sample, about 90% were seen once. This clone was seen once.

The sample consisted of peripheral blood. The TCR sequence derives from a man aged 50-60 years with active COVID-19. V and J are TRBV25-1 and TRBJ2-2, with TRBD2 matching 9 bases. The CDR3 DNA sequence: TGTGCCAGCAGGCCTAGCGGGGTGTCTGGGGAGCTGTTTTTT. Encoded protein: CASRPSGVSGELFF.